The rows below give T cell receptor beta chains drawn from one sample of a study of a mutant IDH1 vaccine in newly diagnosed glioma. These TCRs are of unknown antigen specificity. Method: immunoSEQ multiplex PCR; TCRdb's copy keeps in-frame clones and lacks some. The data contain 26,000 or so clones, roughly 80% of them seen just once; the ten biggest clones take up roughly a sixth. This sample comprised PBMCs, obtained from a glioma patient whose treatment included an IDH1 peptide vaccine. The origin of the receptors is a woman aged 30 to 39 with glioma. CDR3s leave out the opening cysteine and the closing phenylalanine or tryptophan. Fields, in order: J gene, clone size, V gene, CDR3 protein. The size field is filled for only some rows; it gives once, few, many or a size class.

J: TRBJ2-3; size: .; V: TRBV30; CDR3: AWDTGFRPTDTQY
J: TRBJ1-5; size: .; V: TRBV19; CDR3: ASSLVPGLGNQPQH
J: TRBJ2-7; size: .; V: TRBV6-1; CDR3: ASSEGAFSYEQY
J: TRBJ1-1; size: once; V: TRBV19; CDR3: ASSSSLNTEAF
J: TRBJ1-2; size: .; V: TRBV27; CDR3: ASSSVLTGILGGYGYT
J: TRBJ1-2; size: .; V: TRBV7-2; CDR3: ASSLYARQEGYT
J: TRBJ1-6; size: once; V: TRBV6-5; CDR3: ASSRQVSSPLH
J: TRBJ1-3; size: .; V: TRBV6-6; CDR3: ASSYSETVSGNTIY
J: TRBJ2-3; size: .; V: TRBV5-6; CDR3: ASSLRLDIGTQY
J: TRBJ1-5; size: .; V: TRBV27; CDR3: ASSLGGHQPQH
J: TRBJ1-2; size: .; V: TRBV27; CDR3: ASSLTGRGYGYT
J: TRBJ1-5; size: .; V: TRBV2; CDR3: ASSEQPYSNQPQH
J: TRBJ2-2; size: .; V: TRBV30; CDR3: AWSVFAGAFTGELF
J: TRBJ1-2; size: .; V: TRBV2; CDR3: ASSDRNNYGYT
J: TRBJ1-2; size: few; V: TRBV12-5; CDR3: ASGLVGRANYGYT
J: TRBJ2-1; size: .; V: TRBV27; CDR3: ASSRQIYNEQF
J: TRBJ1-2; size: .; V: TRBV5-4; CDR3: ASSLPGTSGGYT
J: TRBJ1-1; size: medium-sized; V: TRBV30; CDR3: AWSVDRNTEAF
J: TRBJ1-1; size: .; V: TRBV4-2; CDR3: ASSQVSGNTEAF
J: TRBJ2-3; size: .; V: TRBV5-1; CDR3: ASSSTPTDTQY
J: TRBJ2-3; size: .; V: TRBV30; CDR3: AWRDPIAGLTDTQY
J: TRBJ2-3; size: .; V: TRBV10-1; CDR3: ASSEGRGGRGADTQY
J: TRBJ2-5; size: .; V: TRBV4-2; CDR3: ASSQERLETQY
J: TRBJ2-3; size: .; V: TRBV29-1; CDR3: SVGTSGGADTQY
J: TRBJ1-4; size: .; V: TRBV5-1; CDR3: ASTLGPGGEKLF